The 31 T cell receptor beta chains below were found in one sample sequenced in a study of blood T cell repertoires in COVID-19 (dated by TCRdb to 2020 to 2021). The library was obtained by the immunoSEQ multiplex PCR assay. TCRdb mirrors the immuneACCESS table, restricted to in-frame sequences. Some clones are absent from its copies; in checked studies, under half trace to an unresolved V gene, and the reason for the others is unknown. The sample contains about 130,000 clones, about 85% of them found a single time. The top ten clonotypes cover over 20% of the sample. Sequencing was done on a sample of peripheral blood. These receptor sequences come from an elderly woman with acute or convalescent COVID-19.

The chain uses TRBV2 and TRBJ2-2; 16 nucleotides align to TRBD2. CDR1 SNHLY and CDR2 FYNNEI come from the germline V gene. This CDR3 is built from 18 residues. J was trimmed by 5 bases and V by 6 bases; bases with no gene match: 9. Here the CDR3 DNA reads TGTGCCAGCAGCCTCCCGGGACTAGCGGGGGGGAAAACCGGGGAGCTGTTTTTT. This translates into CASSLPGLAGGKTGELFF.

The rearrangement joins TRBV5-1 to TRBJ1-1; tentative D call: TRBD1 (5 bases). The CDR3 is 14 amino acids. Per germline, CDR1 SGHRS and CDR2 YFSETQ. Trimming stripped 7 bases from V and 0 bases from J, with 13 bases between. The CDR3 region is CASSPLGVNTEAFF. DNA of the CDR3: TGCGCCAGCTCCCCCTTAGGGGTGAACACTGAAGCTTTCTTT.

The genes are TRBV29-1 and TRBJ2-1; 7 nucleotides align to TRBD2. The V gene end was trimmed by 8 bases and the J gene end by 10 bases; junction bases not matched to a gene: 5. This CDR3 contains 10 residues. Germline V gene lookup returns CDR1 SQVTM and CDR2 ANQGSEA. Written as DNA, the CDR3 is TGCAGCTCCCGGGGGGAGGAGCAGTTCTTC. Its protein is CSSRGEEQFF.

The genes are TRBV6-2 or TRBV6-3 and TRBJ2-1; D remains ambiguous. This CDR3 spans 12 amino acids. V lost 6 bases, J lost 9 bases, and 12 bases lay in between. In germline, CDR1 is MNHEY, CDR2 SVGEGT. CDR3 sequence: CASSKSVGEQFF. CDR3 nucleotide sequence: TGTGCCAGCAGCAAAAGCGTGGGTGAGCAGTTCTTC.

V is TRBV12-5 and J is TRBJ2-1, with D uncertain. This CDR3 has 15 residues. The V end lost 5 bases, the J end lost 2 bases, and 13 bases lay between the germline ends. Germline V gene data show CDR1 as LGHNT and CDR2 as FRNRAP. CDR3 DNA sequence: TGTGCTAGTGGTACCGGGTTAGCTACCTACAATGAGCAGTTCTTC. This codes for CASGTGLATYNEQFF.

The rearrangement joins TRBV5-4 to TRBJ2-1; 7 bases line up with TRBD2. CDR1 is SGHNT, CDR2 YYREEE, per germline (reference sequence). The CDR3 has 16 amino acids. V shed 5 bases and J 0 bases; nucleotides not matched to a gene: 8. Written as DNA, the CDR3 is TGTGCCAGCAGGTCTGGACTAGAGGTCTCCTACAATGAGCAGTTCTTC. It codes for CASRSGLEVSYNEQFF. Supplemented by reference TRBV5-4 and TRBJ2-1, the full variable domain reads ETGVTQSPTHLIKTRGQQVTLRCSSQSGHNTVSWYQQALGQGPQFIFQYYREEENGRGNFPPRFSGLQFPNYSSELNVNALELDDSALYLCASRSGLEVSYNEQFFGPGTRLTVL.

V is TRBV7-8 and J is TRBJ1-2; D perhaps matches TRBD1 (6 bases). Germline V gene sequence: CDR1 SGHVS, CDR2 FQNEAQ. This CDR3 has 15 residues. The germline V and J ends were trimmed by 6 bases and 6 bases, with 20 bases remaining between them. The CDR3 is CASSLGLDRLNGYTF. The CDR3, as DNA: TGTGCCAGCAGTCTAGGGCTAGACAGGCTGAATGGCTACACCTTC. Using reference TRBV7-8 and TRBJ1-2 for the parts outside the CDR3, the full variable domain is GAGVSQSPRYKVAKRGQDVALRCDPISGHVSLFWYQQALGQGPEFLTYFQNEAQLDKSGLPSDRFFAERPEGSVSTLKIQRTQQEDSAVYLCASSLGLDRLNGYTFGSGTRLTVV.

The rearrangement uses TRBV3-1 (or the pseudogene TRBV3-2) and TRBJ1-5, with 7 nucleotides matching TRBD1. The CDR3 length is 14 residues. Germline CDR1 and CDR2: LGHDT and YNNKEL (reference sequence). V was pared by 0 bases and J by 6 bases, with 2 bases of the junction left unmatched. The CDR3 nucleotides are TGTGCCAGCAGCCAAGATCAGGGGGTTCAGCCCCAGCATTTT. Translated, it gives CASSQDQGVQPQHF.

The chain links TRBV4-1 to TRBJ1-5, with D unclear. The length of the CDR3 is 14 residues. V was trimmed by 0 bases and J by 8 bases, leaving 11 bases between them. Germline V gene sequence: CDR1 MGHRA, CDR2 YSYEKL. Written as DNA, the CDR3 is TGCGCCAGCAGCCAAGACAACAGCCTGGAGCCCCAGCATTTT. Amino acid sequence: CASSQDNSLEPQHF.

The genes are TRBV19 and TRBJ1-2, with a tentative D call TRBD1 (5 bases). CDR3 size: 12 residues. Germline CDR1 is LNHDA and CDR2 is SQIVND (reference sequence). The CDR3, as DNA: TGTGCTGCCGCAGACAGTCTCTATGGCTACACCTTC. Translating gives CAAADSLYGYTF.

The V gene is TRBV5-1, the J gene TRBJ2-2; the D gene is possibly TRBD2 (6 bases). CDR1 and CDR2 from the germline V gene are SGHRS and YFSETQ. The CDR3 is 16 amino acids. Trimming removed 1 base at V and 4 bases at J, with 14 bases between. CDR3 sequence: CASSLLLEGGTGELFF. Here the CDR3 DNA reads TGCGCCAGCAGCTTGTTGTTGGAGGGTGGCACCGGGGAGCTGTTTTTT.

The chain couples TRBV18 to TRBJ1-6; a possible D gene is TRBD1 (6 bases). The V end was cut by 7 bases, the J end by 7 bases, with 17 bases between. The CDR3 is 15 residues long. Germline-derived CDR1 and CDR2 are KGHSH and LQKENI. The CDR3 region is CASCQSRTENSPLHF. The CDR3 DNA is TGTGCCAGCTGCCAGAGCAGGACAGAGAATTCACCCCTCCACTTT.

The rearrangement uses TRBV28 and TRBJ1-2; 9 bases agree with TRBD1. Germline V lookup: CDR1 MDHEN, CDR2 SYDVKM. V dropped 5 bases and J dropped 10; count of bases not matched to a gene: 8. The CDR3 extends over 13 amino acids. The DNA of the CDR3 is TGTGCCAGCAGTACAACAGGGGGCAGAGACTACACCTTC. Translation: CASSTTGGRDYTF.

The chain combines TRBV7-2 with TRBJ1-2, with 7 bases matching TRBD1. CDR1 and CDR2 from the germline V gene are SGHTA and FQGNSA. This CDR3 comprises 14 residues. J gave up 5 bases and V 6 bases, and 9 bases lay outside the gene matches. Here the CDR3 DNA reads TGTGCCAGCAGTCCCCAGACAGGGAAGTATGGCTACACCTTC. Its protein is CASSPQTGKYGYTF.

This rearrangement joins TRBV18 to TRBJ1-5, with a possible D match to TRBD1 (6 bases). Germline lookup yields CDR1 KGHSH and CDR2 LQKENI. The length of the CDR3 is 13 residues. Trimming removed 3 bases at V and 6 bases at J, with 9 bases between. The CDR3 DNA follows: TGTGCCAGCTCACCGGACAGAAGTCAGCCCCAGCATTTT. Protein: CASSPDRSQPQHF. The full variable domain, its missing parts supplied by reference TRBV18 and TRBJ1-5, is NAGVMQNPRHLVRRRGQEARLRCSPMKGHSHVYWYRQLPEEGLKFMVYLQKENIIDESGMPKERFSAEFPKEGPSILRIQQVVRGDSAAYFCASSPDRSQPQHFGDGTRLSIL.

The genes are TRBV19 and TRBJ2-3; D perhaps matches TRBD1 (6 bases). There are 15 residues in the CDR3. Trimming took 3 bases from V and 5 from J, leaving 15 bases between them. Per the germline V gene, CDR1 is LNHDA and CDR2 is SQIVND (reference sequence). Written as DNA, the CDR3 is TGTGCCAGTAGTATCAGGGACCCAGGGGTAGATACGCAGTATTTT. This sequence encodes CASSIRDPGVDTQYF.

The chain uses TRBV18 and TRBJ1-6; the D gene is possibly TRBD1 (6 bases). Germline CDR1 reads KGHSH; CDR2 reads LQKENI. This CDR3 spans 15 amino acids. Trimming cost V 3 bases and J 7 bases, with 13 bases left between them. The CDR3 nucleotides read TGTGCCAGCTCACCTGTAGGGCAGGGGAATTCACCCCTCCACTTT. Protein: CASSPVGQGNSPLHF.

The rearrangement links TRBV5-1 to TRBJ2-1; 7 bases align to TRBD1. The V gene's germline CDR1 is SGHRS and CDR2 YFSETQ. The junction had 9 bases not matched to a gene; V was cut back by 4 bases and J by 5 bases. This CDR3 comprises 15 residues. The CDR3 nucleotides are TGCGCCAGCAGCGCGACAGGGCAGAGGAACAATGAGCAGTTCTTC. Its protein product is CASSATGQRNNEQFF.

The V and J genes are TRBV9 and TRBJ2-3; 11 nucleotides align to TRBD2. J gave up 1 base and V 6 bases, and 7 bases lay outside the gene matches. Per the germline V gene, CDR1 is SGDLS and CDR2 is YYNGEE. The CDR3 sequence is 16 residues long. CDR3 coding DNA: TGTGCCAGCAAGCTAGCGGGGGGCCGATGCACAGATACGCAGTATTTT. Protein: CASKLAGGRCTDTQYF.

The chain is built from TRBV28 and TRBJ1-3; D possibly corresponds to TRBD1 (6 bases). Germline CDR1 and CDR2: MDHEN and SYDVKM. The CDR3 consists of 12 residues. Trimming cost V 5 bases and J 9 bases, with 11 bases left between them. The CDR3: CASSQGSPTIYF. The CDR3 nucleotides read TGTGCCAGCAGTCAGGGGTCCCCCACCATATATTTT.

The J gene is TRBJ1-4, the V gene TRBV18; D call uncertain. With 0 bases removed from V and 0 bases from J, the gap between germline ends came to 8 bases. The CDR3 spans 16 residues. In germline, CDR1 is KGHSH, CDR2 LQKENI. For the CDR3, the DNA is TGTGCCAGCTCACCACCTGGAGGCCCAACTAATGAAAAACTGTTTTTT. It yields the protein CASSPPGGPTNEKLFF.

This clone came up a few times. J is TRBJ2-3 and V is TRBV4-2, with unresolved D. CDR3 length: 13 amino acids. The germline gives CDR1 LGHNA, CDR2 YNFKEQ. V was pared by 8 bases and J by 1 base, with 10 bases between. Here the CDR3 DNA reads TGTGCCAGCCAAGAATTAGGCACAGATACGCAGTATTTT. It is translated as CASQELGTDTQYF.

V is TRBV19 and J is TRBJ1-1, with D uncertain. This CDR3 spans 15 amino acids. V shed 10 bases and J shed 6 bases, with 24 bases lying between them. Germline CDR1 reads LNHDA; CDR2 reads SQIVND (reference sequence). The CDR3 DNA is TGTGCCACCCAACCCTGGAAGGAGGGAAGGGCTGAAGCTTTCTTT. This codes for CATQPWKEGRAEAFF.

This rearrangement joins TRBV11-2 to TRBJ1-1; D perhaps matches TRBD1 (5 bases). Trimming stripped 1 base from V and 3 bases from J, with 9 bases between. CDR1 is SGHAT and CDR2 is FQNNGV in the germline V gene. CDR3 size: 14 residues. This CDR3 is CASSLVAGYTEAFF. The DNA for the CDR3 is TGTGCCAGCAGCTTAGTCGCAGGGTACACTGAAGCTTTCTTT. Full variable domain (outside the CDR3, taken from reference TRBV11-2 and TRBJ1-1): EAGVAQSPRYKIIEKRQSVAFWCNPISGHATLYWYQQILGQGPKLLIQFQNNGVVDDSQLPKDRFSAERLKGVDSTLKIQPAKLEDSAVYLCASSLVAGYTEAFFGQGTRLTVV.

The rearrangement uses TRBV5-1 and TRBJ1-4; TRBD1 aligns across 9 bases. Germline V gene lookup returns CDR1 SGHRS and CDR2 YFSETQ. Germline trimming cut 4 bases from V and 2 bases from J; bases unmatched to any gene: 3. The CDR3 has 15 amino acids. The CDR3 nucleotides are TGCGCCAGCAGCCCCGACAGGGGGACTAATGAAAAACTGTTTTTT. Amino acids: CASSPDRGTNEKLFF.

The rearrangement links TRBV19 to TRBJ1-6; 7 positions agree with TRBD1. In germline, CDR1 is LNHDA, CDR2 SQIVND (reference sequence). V gave up 8 bases and J gave up 10 bases; unmatched junction bases: 5. The CDR3 totals 12 residues. CDR3 protein: CASSTGPSPLHF. CDR3 DNA: TGTGCCAGTTCGACAGGGCCATCACCCCTCCACTTT. The full variable domain, completed using reference TRBV19 and TRBJ1-6, is DGGITQSPKYLFRKEGQNVTLSCEQNLNHDAMYWYRQDPGQGLRLIYYSQIVNDFQKGDIAEGYSVSREKKESFPLTVTSAQKNPTAFYLCASSTGPSPLHFGNGTRLTVT.

The CDR3 DNA is TGTGCCAGCAGGAGGGTGAAGGAACAGGGCCTCTACCGCTACACCTTC. Residues: CASRRVKEQGLYRYTF. V gene TRBV27 combines with J gene TRBJ1-2; weak D call: TRBD1 (6 bases). The V gene's germline CDR1 is MNHEY and CDR2 SMNVEV (reference sequence). The CDR3 covers 16 residues. V dropped 6 bases and J dropped 9 bases, with 26 bases sitting between them.

This chain joins TRBV18 and TRBJ2-5; 9 bases are a match to TRBD1. This CDR3 spans 17 amino acids. V lost 3 bases, J lost 5 bases, and 13 bases stayed unmatched. Germline CDR1 KGHSH, CDR2 LQKENI. CDR3 amino acids: CASSPIPGQGFRETQYF. Written as DNA, the CDR3 is TGTGCCAGCTCACCCATCCCGGGACAGGGTTTTAGGGAGACCCAGTACTTC.

The chain recombines TRBV27 with TRBJ1-6; D uncertain. The CDR3 is 14 amino acids. Germline CDR1 and CDR2: MNHEY and SMNVEV (reference sequence). The ends were cut back, 6 bases at V and 0 bases at J, with 6 bases in the middle. For the CDR3, the DNA is TGTGCCAGCAGGTCGAGCTCCTATAATTCACCCCTCCACTTT. This gives the protein CASRSSSYNSPLHF.

The chain carries TRBV19 and TRBJ2-2, with TRBD2 identical over 7 bases. Germline V gives CDR1 LNHDA, CDR2 SQIVND (reference sequence). V lost 3 bases, J lost 7 bases, and 2 bases stayed unmatched. The CDR3 is 13 amino acids. CDR3 nucleotide sequence: TGTGCCAGTAGTATGGGGAGGGACGGGGAGCTGTTTTTT. It specifies CASSMGRDGELFF.

V is TRBV19 and J is TRBJ2-3; 8 positions match TRBD2. J lost 2 bases, V lost 9 bases, and 16 bases had no gene match. Germline V lookup: CDR1 LNHDA, CDR2 SQIVND (reference sequence). The CDR3 length is 17 residues. CDR3 bases: TGTGCCAGCCAGGGTTTGAGCGGGGGACGGGTCACAGATACGCAGTATTTT. This codes for CASQGLSGGRVTDTQYF.